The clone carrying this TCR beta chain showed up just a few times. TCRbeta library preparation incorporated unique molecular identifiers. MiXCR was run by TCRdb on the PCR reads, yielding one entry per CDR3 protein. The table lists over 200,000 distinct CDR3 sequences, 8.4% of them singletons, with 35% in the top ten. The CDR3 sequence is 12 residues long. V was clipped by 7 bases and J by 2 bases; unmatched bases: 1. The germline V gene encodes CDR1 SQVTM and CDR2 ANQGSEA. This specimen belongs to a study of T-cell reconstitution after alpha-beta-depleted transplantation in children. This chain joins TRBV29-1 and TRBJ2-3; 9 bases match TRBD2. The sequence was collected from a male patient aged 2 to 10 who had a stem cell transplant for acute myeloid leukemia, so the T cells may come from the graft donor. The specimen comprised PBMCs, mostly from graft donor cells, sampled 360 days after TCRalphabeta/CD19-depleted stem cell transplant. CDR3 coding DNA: TGCAGCGCTAGCGGGAACACAGATACGCAGTATTTT. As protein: CSASGNTDTQYF.